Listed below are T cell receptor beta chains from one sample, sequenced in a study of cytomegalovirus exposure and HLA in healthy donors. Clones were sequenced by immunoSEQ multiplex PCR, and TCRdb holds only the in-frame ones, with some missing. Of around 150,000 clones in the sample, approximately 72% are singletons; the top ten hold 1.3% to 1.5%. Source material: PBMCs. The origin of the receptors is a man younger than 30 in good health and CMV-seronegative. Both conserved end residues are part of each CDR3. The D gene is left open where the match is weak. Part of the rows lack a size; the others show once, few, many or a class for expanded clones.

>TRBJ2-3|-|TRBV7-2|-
TGTGCCAGCAACCTGCCCCCCGGAGGATTACTCACAGATACGCAGTATTTT
CASNLPPGGLLTDTQYF
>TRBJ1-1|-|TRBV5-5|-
TGTGCCAGCAGCTTCCTTTTGACAGGCGTGAACACTGAAGCTTTCTTT
CASSFLLTGVNTEAFF
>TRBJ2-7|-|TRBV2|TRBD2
TGTGCCAGCAGTGCCCTGGGACTAGCGGGCACCTCCTACGAGCAGTACTTC
CASSALGLAGTSYEQYF
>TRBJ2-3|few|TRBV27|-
TGTGCCAGCAGCAGGGAGGGGGGTACGCAGTATTTT
CASSREGGTQYF
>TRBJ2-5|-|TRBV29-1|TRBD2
TGCAGCGTTGAACGTCAGTCGGGGGGGTTCGGGACCCAGTACTTC
CSVERQSGGFGTQYF
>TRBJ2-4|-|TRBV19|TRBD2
TGTGCCAGTAGTACCCCAGGCGGGGGGAACATTCAGTACTTC
CASSTPGGGNIQYF
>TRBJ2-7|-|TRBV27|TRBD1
TGTGCCAGCAGTACCTTGACAGGGGGAAACTCCTACGAGCAGTACTTC
CASSTLTGGNSYEQYF
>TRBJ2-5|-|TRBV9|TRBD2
TGTGCCAGCAGCGTAGTAGCGGGAGGAGGAGAGACCCAGTACTTC
CASSVVAGGGETQYF
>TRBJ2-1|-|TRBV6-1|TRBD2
TGTGCCAGCATTTGGTGGGCGGGAGAGAACAATGAGCAGTTCTTC
CASIWWAGENNEQFF
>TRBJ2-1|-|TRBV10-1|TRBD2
TGCGCCAGCAGTGTGCTAGCGGGAGGAGCCTACAATGAGCAGTTCTTC
CASSVLAGGAYNEQFF
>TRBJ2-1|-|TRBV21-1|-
TGTGCCAGCGCAGCAAGGACAGGGGGTTACAATGAGCAGTTCTTC
CASAARTGGYNEQFF
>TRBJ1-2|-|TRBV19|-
TGTGCCAGTAGGGGCAGGGGTGCCTATGGCTACACCTTC
CASRGRGAYGYTF
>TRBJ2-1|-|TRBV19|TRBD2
TGTGCCAGTAGTATAAAAGCGGGGTTCTACAATGAGCAGTTCTTC
CASSIKAGFYNEQFF
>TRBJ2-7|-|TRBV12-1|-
TGTGCCAGCAGCTTGGCTAGCTGCAACGAGCAGTACTTC
CASSLASCNEQYF
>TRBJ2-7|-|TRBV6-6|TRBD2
TGTGCCAGCAGTTATAATAGCGGGGCCTACGAGCAGTACTTC
CASSYNSGAYEQYF
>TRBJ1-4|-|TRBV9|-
TGTGCCAGCAGCGCCCCGGGAGGGAATGAAAAACTGTTTTTT
CASSAPGGNEKLFF
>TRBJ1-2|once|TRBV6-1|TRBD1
TGTGCCAGCAGTGAACTTCGAGGGGCAGGGGGGGGCTACACCTTC
CASSELRGAGGGYTF
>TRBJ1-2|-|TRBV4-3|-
TGCGCCAGCAGCCCCTGGGAGGGGGTGAACTATGGCTACACCTTC
CASSPWEGVNYGYTF
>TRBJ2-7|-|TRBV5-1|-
TGCGCCAGCAGCTTACTAGGGCCGTCCTACGAGCAGTACTTC
CASSLLGPSYEQYF
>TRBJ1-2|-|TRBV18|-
TGTGCCAGCTCACCACCGAGTTCGAACGGGGTCTCCTATGGCTACACCTTC
CASSPPSSNGVSYGYTF
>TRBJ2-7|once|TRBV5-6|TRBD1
TGTGCCAGCAGCTCAGCACAGGGGGCCTCCTACGAGCAGTACTTC
CASSSAQGASYEQYF
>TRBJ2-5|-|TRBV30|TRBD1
TGTGCCTGGGGGGTTGAGGGACAGGGTATGAGGGCGACCCAGTACTTC
CAWGVEGQGMRATQYF
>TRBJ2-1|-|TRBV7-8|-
TGTGCCAGCAGCTTAGCGCAGGGGCTCGATGAGCAGTTCTTC
CASSLAQGLDEQFF
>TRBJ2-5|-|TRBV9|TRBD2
TGTGCCAGCAGCGTAGGGGGGGGGTGGGGTCAAGAGACCCAGTACTTC
CASSVGGGWGQETQYF
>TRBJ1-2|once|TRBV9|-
TGTGCCAGCAGCTCCGGGCAGGGCGGAGGCTACACCTTC
CASSSGQGGGYTF
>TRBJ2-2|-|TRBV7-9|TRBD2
TGTGCCAGTACCAACGGACTAGCGGGAGCGAACACCGGGGAGCTGTTTTTT
CASTNGLAGANTGELFF
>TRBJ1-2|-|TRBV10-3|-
TGTGCCATCAGTGAAGAGATAAGGGGGGGAGGCTACACCTTC
CAISEEIRGGGYTF
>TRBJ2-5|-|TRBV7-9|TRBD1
TGTGCCAGCAGCTTAGGACAGGGAACTACTATGGGCCTTCAAGAGACCCAGTACTTC
CASSLGQGTTMGLQETQYF
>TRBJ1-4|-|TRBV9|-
TGTGCCAGCAGCCCGACAGCAACTAATGAAAAACTGTTTTTT
CASSPTATNEKLFF
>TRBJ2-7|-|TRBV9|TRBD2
TGTGCCAGCAGCTCGGGACTAGGTCTCTACGAGCAGTACTTC
CASSSGLGLYEQYF
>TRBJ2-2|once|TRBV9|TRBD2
TGTGCCAGCAGCGTAGGCTGGCTAGCGGGAGCCGCGAACACCGGGGAGCTGTTTTTT
CASSVGWLAGAANTGELFF
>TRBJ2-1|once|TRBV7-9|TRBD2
TGTTCCAGCAGCCCCCGACTAGCCTTCTACAATGAGCAGTTCTTC
CSSSPRLAFYNEQFF
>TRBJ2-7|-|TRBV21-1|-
TGTGCCAGCAGCTTCGGGACTAGCGGGAGGGCGGTGAGCGAGCAGTACTTC
CASSFGTSGRAVSEQYF
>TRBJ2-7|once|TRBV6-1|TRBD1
TGTGCCAGCAGTCAAGGGACAGGGAGAAGGATCTCCTACGAGCAGTACTTC
CASSQGTGRRISYEQYF
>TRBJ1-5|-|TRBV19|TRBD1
TGTGCCAGTAGGGGACAGACGTTCAATCAGCCCCAGCATTTT
CASRGQTFNQPQHF
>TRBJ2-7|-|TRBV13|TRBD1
TGTGCCAGCAGCGGCGGGACAGGGGACATCCACGAGCAGTACTTC
CASSGGTGDIHEQYF
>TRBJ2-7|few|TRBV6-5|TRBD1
TGTGCCAGCAGTTACTCGATTCAGGGGGCGTACGAGCAGTACTTC
CASSYSIQGAYEQYF
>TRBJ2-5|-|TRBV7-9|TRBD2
TGTGCCAGCAGCCTAGGGACTACCAACCGTTGGGAGACCCAGTACTTC
CASSLGTTNRWETQYF
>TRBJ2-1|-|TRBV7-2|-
TGTGCCAGCAGACAGGAAGACAATGAGCAGTTCTTC
CASRQEDNEQFF
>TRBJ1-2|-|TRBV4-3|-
TGCGCCAGCAGCCAAGAGGGGAGATTCTATGGCTACACCTTC
CASSQEGRFYGYTF
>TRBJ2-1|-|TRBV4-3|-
TGCGCCAGCAGCCAAGATGGGATTAGCGCGACCAATGAGCAGTTCTTC
CASSQDGISATNEQFF
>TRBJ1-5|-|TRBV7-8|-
TGTGCCAGCAGCTTATCCAGGGTTCCTAGCAATCAGCCCCAGCATTTT
CASSLSRVPSNQPQHF
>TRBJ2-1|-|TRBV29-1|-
TGCAGCCTCAGGGGAGGGGGTCATGAGCAGTTCTTC
CSLRGGGHEQFF
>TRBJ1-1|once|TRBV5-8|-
TGTGCCAGCAGCTTGCTGCTCGAGACTGAAGCTTTCTTT
CASSLLLETEAFF
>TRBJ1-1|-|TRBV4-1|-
TGCGCCAGCAGCCCGGGGGGGGCACGAGCTTTCTTT
CASSPGGARAFF
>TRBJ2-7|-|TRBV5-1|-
TGCGCCAGCAGCTTCGGACACGGCGAGCAGTACTTC
CASSFGHGEQYF
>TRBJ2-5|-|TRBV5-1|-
TGCGCCAGCAGTTCCAGGAGGGACACCCAGTACTTC
CASSSRRDTQYF
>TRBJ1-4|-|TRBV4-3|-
TGCGCCAGCAGCCAGAATTCCAGGGGAGCAACTAATGAAAAACTGTTTTTT
CASSQNSRGATNEKLFF
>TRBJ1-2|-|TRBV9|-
TGTGCCAGCAGCGTAGGAGCGGGGAGCTATGGCTACACCTTC
CASSVGAGSYGYTF
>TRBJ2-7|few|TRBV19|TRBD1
TGTGCCAGTAGTATAGACCACAGGGGGCCTTTCTCCTACGAGCAGTACTTC
CASSIDHRGPFSYEQYF
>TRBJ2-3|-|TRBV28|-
TGTGCCAGCAGTCCTTACAGACTACCCTCCCAGTATTTT
CASSPYRLPSQYF
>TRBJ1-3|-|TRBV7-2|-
TGTGCCAGCAGCAAGGGGGAGGGAGGGACCACCATATATTTT
CASSKGEGGTTIYF
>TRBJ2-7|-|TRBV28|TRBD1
TGTGCCAGCGGGGGGACAGGGCGACTCTACGAGCAGTACTTC
CASGGTGRLYEQYF
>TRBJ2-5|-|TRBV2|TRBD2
TGTGCCAGCAGTGACACTAGCGGGCCCCGACAAGAGACTCAGTACTTC
CASSDTSGPRQETQYF
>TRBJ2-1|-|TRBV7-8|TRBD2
TGTGCCAGCAGCTTATGGGGACTAGTGGCTGAGCAGTTCTTC
CASSLWGLVAEQFF
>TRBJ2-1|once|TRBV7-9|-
TGTGCCAGCAGCTTATTCCCGGTACGTTACAATGAGCAGTTCTTC
CASSLFPVRYNEQFF
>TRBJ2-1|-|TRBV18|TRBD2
TGTGCCAGCTCACCACCGGGGAGTAGCGGGAGTAGTGGGAATGAGCAGTTCTTC
CASSPPGSSGSSGNEQFF
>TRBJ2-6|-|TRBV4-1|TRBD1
TGCGCCAGCAGCCAACCAGGGGGCGCTCCTGGGGCCAACGTCCTGACTTTC
CASSQPGGAPGANVLTF
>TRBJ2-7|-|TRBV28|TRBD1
TGTGCCAGCAACCTACAGGGGGTCTACGAGCAGTACTTC
CASNLQGVYEQYF